This T cell receptor beta chain was captured by sequencing in a study of beta chain features in type 1 diabetes. Study at large: All samples together contributed 100 million to 120 million sorted cells for examination. Study outcomes and limitations: Researchers could not determine here whether HLA type influences TCRB rearrangement. TCRB repertoires of naive, central memory and Treg cells appeared more similar among patients than among healthy donors.

Sequencing targeted expressed TCRB transcripts, as all isolated RNA had been reverse transcribed. The table came from immunoSEQ multiplex PCR; TCRdb's copy has only in-frame clones and leaves some out. Found here are over 700,000 clones, roughly 15% of them singletons; the top ten hold around 0.02%. The CDR3 spans 13 residues. V was clipped by 7 bases and J by 5 bases, with 13 bases between them. From germline, CDR1 is MDHEN and CDR2 SYDVKM. Remarks on this clone: Its antigen is unidentified.

The genes are TRBV28 and TRBJ2-3; no clear D gene. The sequencing sample was made of naive CD4+ T cells from blood. This receptor was identified in a woman aged 18-29 years in good health. The CDR3 DNA follows: TGTGCCAGCAATGGGGTAGGGATAGATACGCAGTATTTT. Its translation: CASNGVGIDTQYF.